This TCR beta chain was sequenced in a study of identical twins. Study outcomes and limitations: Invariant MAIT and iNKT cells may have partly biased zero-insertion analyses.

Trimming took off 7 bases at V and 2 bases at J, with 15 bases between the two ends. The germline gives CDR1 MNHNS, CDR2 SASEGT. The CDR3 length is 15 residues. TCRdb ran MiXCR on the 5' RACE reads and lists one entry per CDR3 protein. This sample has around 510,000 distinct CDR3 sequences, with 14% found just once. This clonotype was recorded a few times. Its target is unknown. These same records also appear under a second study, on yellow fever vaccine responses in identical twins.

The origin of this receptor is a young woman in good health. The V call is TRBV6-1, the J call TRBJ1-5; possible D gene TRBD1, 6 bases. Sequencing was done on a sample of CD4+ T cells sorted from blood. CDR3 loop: CASTTAGAGNQPQHF. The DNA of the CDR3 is TGTGCCAGCACCACGGCAGGGGCAGGCAATCAGCCCCAGCATTTT.